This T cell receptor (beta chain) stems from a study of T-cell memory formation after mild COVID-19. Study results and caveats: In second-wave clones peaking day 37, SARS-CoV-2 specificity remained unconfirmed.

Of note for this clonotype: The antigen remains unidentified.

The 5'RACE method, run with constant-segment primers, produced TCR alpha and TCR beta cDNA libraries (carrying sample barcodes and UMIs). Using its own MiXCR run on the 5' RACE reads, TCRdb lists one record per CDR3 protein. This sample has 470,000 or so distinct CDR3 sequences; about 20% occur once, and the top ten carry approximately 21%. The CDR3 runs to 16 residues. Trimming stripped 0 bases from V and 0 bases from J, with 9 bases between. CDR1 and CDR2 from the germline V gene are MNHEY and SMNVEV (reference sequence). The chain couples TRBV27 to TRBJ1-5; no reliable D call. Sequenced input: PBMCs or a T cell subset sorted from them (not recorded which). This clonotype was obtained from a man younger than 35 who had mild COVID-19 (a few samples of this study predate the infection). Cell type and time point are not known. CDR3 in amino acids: CASSLSQPYSNQPQHF. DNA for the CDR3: TGTGCCAGCAGTTTATCACAGCCGTATAGCAATCAGCCCCAGCATTTT.